Shown below are 21 T cell receptor beta chains from a single sample sequenced in a study of blood T cells in healthy people across ages. The use of a sample-barcoded 5' primer and a J-beta primer mix characterized a second PCR of about 7 to 12 cycles. Each CDR3 protein is one row after TCRdb ran MiXCR on the 5' RACE reads. The table includes hundreds of thousands of distinct CDR3 sequences, nearly 60% detected once. The specimen sequenced was blood. The receptors derive from a man in his thirties or forties in good health.

The V and J genes are TRBV10-3 and TRBJ1-4; 9 bases line up with TRBD1. Germline values: CDR1 ENHRY, CDR2 SYGVKD. Trimming took 8 bases from V and 4 from J; bases not matched to a gene: 8. The CDR3 loop spans 15 amino acids. The CDR3, as DNA: TGTGCCATCTCACCGTCGGACAGGGGTAATGAAAAACTGTTTTTT. It specifies CAISPSDRGNEKLFF.

This clonotype was picked up a small number of times. V gene TRBV29-1 combines with J gene TRBJ2-7; D is possibly TRBD1 or TRBD2 (5 bases each). The CDR3 consists of 13 residues. Germline CDR1 reads SQVTM; CDR2 reads ANQGSEA. V was shortened by 0 bases and J by 5 bases, with 11 bases between the two germline ends. The CDR3 spells CSVEEGVGDEQYF. CDR3 DNA sequence: TGCAGCGTTGAAGAGGGGGTAGGCGACGAGCAGTACTTC.

This rearrangement joins TRBV18 to TRBJ1-2; maybe TRBD1 (5 bases). CDR3 length: 16 amino acids. V dropped 3 bases and J dropped 4 bases, with 18 bases sitting between them. From germline, CDR1 is KGHSH and CDR2 LQKENI. DNA of the CDR3: TGTGCCAGCTCACCGGGCCCAGGGACCCTTAGCTATGGCTACACCTTC. Its translation is CASSPGPGTLSYGYTF.

J is TRBJ2-4 and V is TRBV7-2; possibly TRBD1 for D (6 bases). Germline V CDR1 and CDR2: SGHTA, FQGNSA. The CDR3 is made up of 14 amino acids. The V and J ends lost 4 bases and 4 bases respectively, with 11 bases between them. Here the CDR3 reads CASSSPDRKNIQYF. The CDR3 DNA follows: TGTGCCAGCAGCTCCCCAGACAGGAAAAACATTCAGTACTTC.

This clonotype occurred a few times. The CDR3 sequence is CASSQETDFGTQYF. CDR3 DNA sequence: TGTGCCAGCAGCCAGGAGACAGATTTTGGGACCCAGTACTTC. This rearrangement joins TRBV3-1 to TRBJ2-5; perhaps TRBD1 as D (5 bases). Germline CDR1 LGHDT, CDR2 YNNKEL (reference sequence). V was cut by 3 bases and J by 7 bases, with 15 bases left in between. The CDR3 loop spans 14 amino acids.

This sequence joins TRBV2 and TRBJ2-7, with 8 bases matching TRBD1. Germline V gives CDR1 SNHLY, CDR2 FYNNEI. CDR3 length: 14 amino acids. Trimming at V came to 7 bases and at J to 6 bases, leaving 11 bases not matched to a gene. The CDR3 here is CASTLDRASPEQYF. The DNA of the CDR3 is TGTGCCAGCACTCTGGACAGGGCAAGTCCCGAGCAGTACTTC.

This chain links TRBV6-1 with TRBJ1-1; D is undetermined. V was pared by 7 bases and J by 5 bases, with 11 bases between. The CDR3 is made up of 12 amino acids. Germline assignment: CDR1 MNHNS and CDR2 SASEGT. CDR3 in amino acids: CASILTVTEAFF. For the CDR3, the DNA is TGTGCCAGCATTCTGACGGTTACTGAAGCTTTCTTT.

The CDR3 DNA is TGCAGTGCTAGAGGACCCAACTATGGCTACACCTTC. This codes for CSARGPNYGYTF. The chain recombines TRBV20-1 with TRBJ1-2; no clear D gene. Germline assignment: CDR1 DFQATT and CDR2 SNEGSKA (reference sequence). The germline V and J ends were trimmed by 1 base and 2 bases, with 5 bases remaining between them. There are 12 residues in the CDR3.

The chain carries TRBV28 and TRBJ2-6, with D tentatively TRBD2 (5 bases). CDR3 length: 16 residues. V was cut by 1 base and J by 0 bases, with 7 bases left in between. Germline V gene data show CDR1 as MDHEN and CDR2 as SYDVKM. In DNA form, the CDR3 reads TGTGCCAGCAGTTTATCGACTAACTCTGGGGCCAACGTCCTGACTTTC. Translation gives CASSLSTNSGANVLTF.

This chain connects TRBV27 to TRBJ2-3; D is possibly TRBD2 (5 bases). CDR3 length: 13 residues. The V gene's germline CDR1 is MNHEY and CDR2 SMNVEV (reference sequence). V was clipped by 4 bases and J by 3 bases, with 8 bases between them. CDR3 DNA: TGTGCCAGCAGTTACTGGGAGACAGATACGCAGTATTTT. It yields the protein CASSYWETDTQYF.

The chain links TRBV12-3 or TRBV12-4 to TRBJ2-5; 9 bases match TRBD2. This CDR3 is 14 amino acids long. Germline trimming cut 8 bases from V and 2 bases from J; bases unmatched to any gene: 6. The CDR3 nucleotides are TGTGCCAGCGTAGAGCGGGGGGCTCAAGAGACCCAGTACTTC. It translates to CASVERGAQETQYF.

This chain joins TRBV20-1 and TRBJ1-1; D ambiguous. Per the germline V gene, CDR1 is DFQATT and CDR2 is SNEGSKA (reference sequence). Trimming took 5 bases from V and 3 from J, leaving 7 bases between them. The CDR3 contains 11 residues. The CDR3 DNA reads as TGCAGTGCTCCGTGGGACACTGAAGCTTTCTTT. It specifies CSAPWDTEAFF.

This chain uses TRBV9 with TRBJ2-2; 8 bases fit TRBD2. The CDR3 is made up of 16 amino acids. The ends lost 4 bases at V and 1 base at J; junction bases unmatched: 6. Germline V lookup: CDR1 SGDLS, CDR2 YYNGEE. Written as DNA, the CDR3 is TGTGCCAGCAGCCCCTTAGCGGGAAGGAACACCGGGGAGCTGTTTTTT. Translation: CASSPLAGRNTGELFF.

This chain links TRBV6-2 or TRBV6-3 with TRBJ2-3; 10 bases map to TRBD2. Trimming removed 11 bases from V and 4 bases from J; junction bases left unmatched: 6. The length of the CDR3 is 13 residues. From germline, CDR1 is MNHEY and CDR2 SVGEGT. CDR3 protein: CAVLAGVADTQYF. The CDR3 coding sequence is TGTGCCGTTCTAGCGGGAGTCGCAGATACGCAGTATTTT.

This clonotype was counted between two and nine times. J is TRBJ2-7 and V is TRBV7-2; weak D call: TRBD2 (6 bases). V was shortened by 4 bases and J by 0 bases, with 13 bases between the two germline ends. Germline-derived CDR1 and CDR2 are SGHTA and FQGNSA. The CDR3 spans 15 residues. CDR3 residues: CASSSQMGGSYEQYF. CDR3 nucleotide sequence: TGTGCCAGCAGCTCCCAGATGGGGGGCTCCTACGAGCAGTACTTC.

The CDR3 nucleotides are TGTGCCAGCAGCTTGCCAAAGGGACTCTCTGGGGCCAACGTCCTGACTTTC. Residues: CASSLPKGLSGANVLTF. The chain recombines TRBV5-5 with TRBJ2-6, with D possibly matching TRBD2 (6 bases). Germline lookup yields CDR1 SGHKS and CDR2 YYEKEE (reference sequence). Deletions cut 1 base from V and 0 bases from J, with 11 bases between. The CDR3 contains 17 residues.

The chain joins TRBV5-1 to TRBJ2-4; a weak D match, TRBD2 (5 bases). The ends were cut back, 7 bases at V and 7 bases at J, with 12 bases in the middle. The CDR3 is made up of 12 amino acids. CDR1 and CDR2 from the germline V gene are SGHRS and YFSETQ. In DNA, the CDR3 is TGCGCCAGCGAGGAGGTGGGGAACATTCAGTACTTC. Residues: CASEEVGNIQYF.

In this sample, this clonotype turned up a few times. The rearrangement links TRBV6-5 to TRBJ2-5; a possible D gene is TRBD1 (5 bases). The DNA end is more similar to TRBJ2-7, so the J call may be wrong. CDR3 length: 13 residues. Germline lookup yields CDR1 MNHEY and CDR2 SVGAGI. The CDR3 sequence is CASSETDLGEQYF. As DNA, the CDR3 is TGTGCCAGCAGCGAGACAGATCTGGGCGAGCAGTACTTC.

The rearrangement uses TRBV15 and TRBJ2-7, with D perhaps TRBD2 (5 bases). This CDR3 has 15 residues. Per the germline V gene, CDR1 is LNHNV and CDR2 is YYDKDF (reference sequence). The V gene lost 3 bases and the J gene lost 6 bases, with 18 bases spanning the gap. DNA for the CDR3: TGTGCCACCAGCAGCCAGACTTCCTCCACTAGCGAGCAGTACTTC. This sequence encodes CATSSQTSSTSEQYF. The whole variable domain, remainder taken from reference TRBV15 and TRBJ2-7, is DAMVIQNPRYQVTQFGKPVTLSCSQTLNHNVMYWYQQKSSQAPKLLFHYYDKDFNNEADTPDNFQSRRPNTSFCFLDIRSPGLGDTAMYLCATSSQTSSTSEQYFGPGTRLTVT.

This clonotype was seen a handful of times. This sequence joins TRBV29-1 and TRBJ1-4, with 8 bases aligning to TRBD1. The germline gives CDR1 SQVTM, CDR2 ANQGSEA. The CDR3 contains 14 residues. J gave up 2 bases and V 4 bases, and 3 bases lay outside the gene matches. The CDR3 protein is CSVGRTGTNEKLFF. The CDR3 DNA is TGCAGCGTTGGACGGACAGGGACTAATGAAAAACTGTTTTTT.

This sequence joins TRBV13 and TRBJ2-2; 9 nucleotides align to TRBD1. The CDR3 loop spans 14 amino acids. The junction had 12 bases not matched to a gene; V was cut back by 6 bases and J by 13 bases. Germline V CDR1 and CDR2: PRHDT, FYEKMQ (reference sequence). The CDR3: CASRRVGDRAGLFF. DNA for the CDR3: TGTGCCAGCAGAAGAGTAGGGGACAGGGCAGGGCTGTTTTTT.